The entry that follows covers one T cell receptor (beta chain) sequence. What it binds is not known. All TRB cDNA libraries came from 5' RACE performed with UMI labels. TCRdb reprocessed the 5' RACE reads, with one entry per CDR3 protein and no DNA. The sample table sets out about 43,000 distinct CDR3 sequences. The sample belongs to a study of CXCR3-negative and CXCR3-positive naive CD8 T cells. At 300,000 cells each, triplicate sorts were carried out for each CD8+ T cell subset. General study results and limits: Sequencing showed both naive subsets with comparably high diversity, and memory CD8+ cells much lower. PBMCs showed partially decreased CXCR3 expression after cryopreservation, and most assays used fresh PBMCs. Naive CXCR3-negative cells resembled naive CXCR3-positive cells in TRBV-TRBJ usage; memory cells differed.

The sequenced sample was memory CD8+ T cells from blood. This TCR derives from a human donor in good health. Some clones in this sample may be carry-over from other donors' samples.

This CDR3 reads CASSEASGSADTQYF. The chain joins TRBV6-4 to TRBJ2-3; with no DNA, the TCRdb D assignment of TRBD2 cannot be verified. The CDR3 is made up of 15 amino acids. Germline-derived CDR1 and CDR2 are MRHNA and SNTAGT.